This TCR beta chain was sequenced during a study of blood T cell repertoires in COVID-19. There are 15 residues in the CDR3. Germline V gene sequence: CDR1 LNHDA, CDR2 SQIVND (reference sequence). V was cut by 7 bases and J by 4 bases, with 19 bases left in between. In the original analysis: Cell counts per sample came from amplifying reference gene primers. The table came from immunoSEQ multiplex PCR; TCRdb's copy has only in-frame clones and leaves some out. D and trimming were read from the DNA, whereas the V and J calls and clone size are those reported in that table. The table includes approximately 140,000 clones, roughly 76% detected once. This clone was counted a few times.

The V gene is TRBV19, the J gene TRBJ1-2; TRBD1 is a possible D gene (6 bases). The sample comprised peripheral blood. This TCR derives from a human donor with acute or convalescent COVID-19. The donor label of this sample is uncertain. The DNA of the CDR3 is TGTGCCAGTACCCCAGGGAAAAAAGGGGGCTATGGCTACACCTTC. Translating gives CASTPGKKGGYGYTF.